This T cell receptor (beta chain) is drawn from a study of graft-versus-host responses after intestinal transplantation. Study-wide context: Multivisceral, liver-intestinal, or isolated intestinal transplants were performed in recipients. Study-wide results and caveats: Allografts from individuals with graft-donor T cell macrochimerism displayed high graft-versus-host to host-versus-graft clonal ratios. GvH clones surfaced in recipient marrow, some emerging earlier in ileum or blood.

As for this clone: Antigen unknown.

Sequenced by immunoSEQ multiplex PCR; TCRdb stores in-frame clones only, minus some. The sample includes roughly 110,000 clones, just over 90% of them seen just once. The source material was unstimulated CD4+ T cells sorted from spleen or lymph node cells, sampled before transplant. The receptor's source is a human donor who was the organ donor for an intestinal transplant.

CDR3 DNA: TGTGCCAGCAGCTTAGTTAGGACAACCTACGAGCAGTACTTC. As protein: CASSLVRTTYEQYF. This rearrangement joins TRBV7-2 to TRBJ2-7, with D perhaps matching TRBD1 (5 bases). Trimming pared 1 base from V and 2 bases from J, leaving 9 bases between. This CDR3 has 14 residues. Germline V gene lookup returns CDR1 SGHTA and CDR2 FQGNSA.